A single sample is the source of the 21 T cell receptor beta chains below, sequenced in a study of high-grade serous ovarian cancer treatment subgroups. Assay used: immunoSEQ multiplex PCR; TCRdb lists only in-frame clones, some missing. The repertoire has more than 7,500 clones, approximately 86% of them found once; the top ten carry about 1.5%. Tumor tissue was taken before any definitive surgery or chemotherapy was given. Sequenced material: tumor tissue. These receptors were obtained from a human donor with high-grade serous ovarian cancer.

The V call is TRBV7-2, the J call TRBJ2-7; TRBD2 matches at 8 bases. The CDR3 length is 14 residues. The V gene's germline CDR1 is SGHTA and CDR2 FQGNSA. Losses at the gene ends were 5 bases for V and 6 bases for J; bases not matched to a gene: 9. Here the CDR3 DNA reads TGTGCCAGCAGCCGGGAGGGGAGGGCCGGCGAGCAGTACTTC. It is translated as CASSREGRAGEQYF.

About this clone: A read error may produce the germline difference seen at one junction end. V gene TRBV27 combines with J gene TRBJ2-1; 10 nucleotides align to TRBD2. Germline loops: CDR1 MNHEY, CDR2 SMNVEV (reference sequence). This CDR3 has 15 residues. CDR3 in amino acids: CASSLNRASGGRHVF. For the CDR3, the DNA is TGTGCCAGCAGTTTAAATCGGGCTAGCGGGGGACGCCATGTCTTC.

The chain combines TRBV6-6 with TRBJ2-7; D might be TRBD1 (6 bases). Germline V lookup: CDR1 MNHNY, CDR2 SVGAGI (reference sequence). V was clipped by 4 bases and J by 2 bases, with 9 bases between them. CDR3 size: 13 residues. The CDR3 DNA follows: TGTGCCAGCAGTTCACAGGGAGCCTACGAGCAGTACTTC. Amino acids: CASSSQGAYEQYF.

The gene calls are TRBV4-2 and TRBJ2-2; possible D gene TRBD2, 7 bases. V shed 0 bases and J shed 6 bases, with 14 bases lying between them. CDR1 and CDR2 (germline): LGHNA, YNFKEQ. The CDR3 is made up of 16 amino acids. The CDR3 is CASSQEGQGRAGELFF. DNA for the CDR3: TGTGCCAGCAGCCAAGAAGGGCAGGGGAGGGCCGGGGAGCTGTTTTTT.

The chain employs TRBV30 and TRBJ2-7, with 10 bases identical to TRBD2. The V gene end was trimmed by 0 bases and the J gene end by 4 bases; junction bases not matched to a gene: 9. The CDR3 spans 16 residues. Looked up from germline, CDR1 is GTSNPN and CDR2 is SVGIG (reference sequence). CDR3 loop: CAWSVRKAGGLYEQYF. The CDR3, as DNA: TGTGCCTGGAGTGTAAGGAAAGCGGGGGGGCTTTACGAGCAGTACTTC. Based on the CDR3 plus reference TRBV30 and TRBJ2-7, the full variable domain is SQTIHQWPATLVQPVGSPLSLECTVEGTSNPNLYWYRQAAGRGLQLLFYSVGIGQISSEVPQNLSASRPQDRQFILSSKKLLLSDSGFYLCAWSVRKAGGLYEQYFGPGTRLTVT.

The chain couples TRBV2 to TRBJ2-3; D is perhaps TRBD1 or TRBD2 (5 bases each). Germline V CDR1 and CDR2: SNHLY, FYNNEI. The ends were cut back, 4 bases at V and 0 bases at J, with 8 bases in the middle. This CDR3 has 14 residues. CDR3 in amino acids: CASSGWDSTDTQYF. The CDR3 DNA follows: TGTGCCAGCAGTGGCTGGGACAGCACAGATACGCAGTATTTT.

This rearrangement joins TRBV7-9 to TRBJ1-4, with D perhaps TRBD1 (5 bases). Per the germline V gene, CDR1 is SEHNR and CDR2 is FQNEAQ (reference sequence). The CDR3 is 14 residues long. Trimming left V 5 bases short and J 3 bases short, with 10 bases between. The CDR3 protein is CASSRGTPNEKLFF. The CDR3 nucleotides read TGTGCCAGCAGCCGAGGGACCCCTAATGAAAAACTGTTTTTT.

CDR3 loop: CGGTVNTGELFF. CDR3 bases: TGTGGAGGGACAGTTAACACCGGGGAGCTGTTTTTT. This chain uses TRBV30 with TRBJ2-2, with TRBD1 identical over 7 bases. CDR3 size: 12 residues. CDR1 is GTSNPN and CDR2 is SVGIG in the germline V gene (reference sequence).

The chain employs TRBV2 and TRBJ2-1, with D maybe TRBD2 (5 bases). V was trimmed by 3 bases and J by 2 bases, leaving 11 bases between them. The germline V gene has CDR1 SNHLY and CDR2 FYNNEI. This CDR3 is built from 15 residues. In nucleotides, the CDR3 is TGTGCCAGCAGTGAGCATAGCGCTACCTACAATGAGCAGTTCTTC. Protein: CASSEHSATYNEQFF.

This chain links TRBV7-7 with TRBJ2-6; TRBD1 matches at 7 bases. This CDR3 comprises 20 residues. V was clipped by 5 bases and J by 0 bases; unmatched bases: 16. Germline CDR1 and CDR2: SSHAT and FNYEAQ (reference sequence). The CDR3 coding sequence is TGTGCCAGCAGCCCCCACCCCCGGGACAGAGGATTCTCTGGGGCCAACGTCCTGACTTTC. Translating it yields CASSPHPRDRGFSGANVLTF. The full variable domain, its missing parts supplied by reference TRBV7-7 and TRBJ2-6, is GAGVSQSPRYKVTKRGQDVTLRCDPISSHATLYWYQQALGQGPEFLTYFNYEAQPDKSGLPSDRFSAERPEGSISTLTIQRTEQRDSAMYRCASSPHPRDRGFSGANVLTFGAGSRLTVL.

The rearrangement joins TRBV20-1 to TRBJ2-7; D unclear. Germline V gene lookup returns CDR1 DFQATT and CDR2 SNEGSKA (reference sequence). The CDR3 is 11 residues long. The V gene lost 3 bases and the J gene lost 4 bases, with 7 bases spanning the gap. CDR3 sequence reads: CSASGPYEQYF. The CDR3 nucleotides read TGCAGTGCTAGTGGCCCATACGAGCAGTACTTC.

The chain carries TRBV5-4 and TRBJ2-1, with 11 nucleotides matching TRBD2. Germline V gives CDR1 SGHNT, CDR2 YYREEE (reference sequence). The CDR3 totals 15 residues. With V trimmed by 4 bases and J by 5 bases, 5 bases remained unmatched. Written as DNA, the CDR3 is TGTGCCAGCAGCCCAGGACTAGCGGGCCACAATGAGCAGTTCTTC. It yields the protein CASSPGLAGHNEQFF.

This clone was counted a single time. The J gene is TRBJ2-7, the V gene TRBV7-9; D ambiguous. This CDR3 comprises 16 residues. CDR1 and CDR2 (germline): SEHNR, FQNEAQ (reference sequence). V gave up 0 bases and J gave up 3 bases, with 15 bases separating them. In DNA, the CDR3 is TGTGCCAGCAGCTTAGCCCTAGATAGTGGATTCTACGAGCAGTACTTC. Protein product: CASSLALDSGFYEQYF.

V and J are TRBV30 and TRBJ1-5; D gene ambiguous. V was pared by 2 bases and J by 5 bases, with 13 bases between. The CDR3 totals 14 residues. Looked up from germline, CDR1 is GTSNPN and CDR2 is SVGIG (reference sequence). This CDR3 is CAWSYAEAYQPQHF. The DNA of the CDR3 is TGTGCCTGGAGTTATGCGGAGGCTTATCAGCCCCAGCATTTT.

This clone was seen only a few times. V is TRBV5-4 and J is TRBJ1-5; D is possibly TRBD1 (5 bases). Germline values: CDR1 SGHNT, CDR2 YYREEE (reference sequence). Trimming took 3 bases from V and 4 from J, leaving 8 bases between them. The CDR3 has 13 residues. The CDR3 DNA is TGTGCCAGCAGCTCAGGGTGGAATCAGCCCCAGCATTTT. Residues: CASSSGWNQPQHF. The whole variable domain, filled in from reference TRBV5-4 and TRBJ1-5, reads ETGVTQSPTHLIKTRGQQVTLRCSSQSGHNTVSWYQQALGQGPQFIFQYYREEENGRGNFPPRFSGLQFPNYSSELNVNALELDDSALYLCASSSGWNQPQHFGDGTRLSIL.

V gene TRBV10-1 combines with J gene TRBJ2-3; a possible D gene is TRBD2 (6 bases). The V end was cut by 6 bases, the J end by 1 base, with 8 bases between. Germline loops: CDR1 WNHNN, CDR2 SYGVQD (reference sequence). This CDR3 is built from 13 residues. CDR3 coding DNA: TGCGCCAGCAGAGCTAGCGGCACAGATACGCAGTATTTT. Amino acids: CASRASGTDTQYF.

Notes on this clone: This sample also contains other DNA sequences that code for the same CDR3. This sequence joins TRBV4-3 and TRBJ2-3; 8 nucleotides agree with TRBD1. This CDR3 is built from 16 residues. V trimming: 0 bases; J trimming: 4 bases; junction bases outside the gene matches: 6. Germline V gene lookup returns CDR1 LGHNA and CDR2 YSLEER. CDR3 sequence (DNA): TGCGCCAGCAGCCAAGAAGACAGGGGAGACGCAGATACGCAGTATTTT. This gives the protein CASSQEDRGDADTQYF.

This clone appeared once. The rearrangement links TRBV5-1 to TRBJ1-3, with D unclear. This CDR3 comprises 15 residues. Trimming left V 0 bases short and J 1 base short, with 8 bases between. Germline V gene lookup returns CDR1 SGHRS and CDR2 YFSETQ. The CDR3 bases are TGCGCCAGCAGCTTGGAGACACGGTCTGGAAACACCATATATTTT. Protein product: CASSLETRSGNTIYF. Filled out from reference TRBV5-1 and TRBJ1-3, the complete variable domain reads KAGVTQTPRYLIKTRGQQVTLSCSPISGHRSVSWYQQTPGQGLQFLFEYFSETQRNKGNFPGRFSGRQFSNSRSEMNVSTLELGDSALYLCASSLETRSGNTIYFGEGSWLTVV.

V usage is TRBV19 and J usage is TRBJ1-5; tentatively, D is TRBD1 (6 bases). The CDR3 consists of 16 residues. The germline V gene has CDR1 LNHDA and CDR2 SQIVND (reference sequence). V gave up 5 bases and J gave up 2 bases, with 16 bases separating them. The CDR3 region has the DNA TGTGCCAGTAGTGGATTCAGGGGCGCCGGCAATCAGCCCCAGCATTTT. Translation gives CASSGFRGAGNQPQHF. The complete variable domain, with remaining parts taken from reference TRBV19 and TRBJ1-5, reads DGGITQSPKYLFRKEGQNVTLSCEQNLNHDAMYWYRQDPGQGLRLIYYSQIVNDFQKGDIAEGYSVSREKKESFPLTVTSAQKNPTAFYLCASSGFRGAGNQPQHFGDGTRLSIL.

This clone has more than one count but fewer than ten. The V call is TRBV7-9, the J call TRBJ2-7; D call uncertain. The CDR3 is made up of 12 amino acids. The V end lost 1 base, the J end lost 4 bases, and 5 bases lay between the germline ends. Looked up from germline, CDR1 is SEHNR and CDR2 is FQNEAQ (reference sequence). CDR3 amino acids: CASSLERYEQYF. CDR3 nucleotide sequence: TGTGCCAGCAGCTTAGAGAGGTACGAGCAGTACTTC.

The gene calls are TRBV7-2 and TRBJ2-7; TRBD2 matches 10 bases. The V segment lost 2 bases and the J segment 0 bases; nucleotides outside the gene matches: 1. Per the germline V gene, CDR1 is SGHTA and CDR2 is FQGNSA. This CDR3 has 15 residues. The CDR3 loop is CASSLSGGDSYEQYF. CDR3 bases: TGTGCCAGCAGCTTAAGCGGGGGGGACTCCTACGAGCAGTACTTC.